Each of the 27 T cell receptor beta chains below was sequenced from the same sample in a study of cytotoxic CD8 clonotypes in ibrutinib-treated CLL. Generated by immunoSEQ multiplex PCR, the TCRdb table keeps only in-frame clones and is missing some. Among under 150,000 clones, 75% to 95% were seen once, and the ten largest hold approximately 11%. Source: PBMCs, taken after 12 months of ibrutinib treatment. These receptor sequences come from a human donor with chronic lymphocytic leukemia.

This chain connects TRBV7-3 to TRBJ2-2; D gene uncertain. Germline V gene lookup returns CDR1 SGHTA and CDR2 FQGTGA. This CDR3 spans 13 amino acids. V gave up 2 bases and J gave up 3 bases, with 4 bases separating them. In DNA, the CDR3 is TGTGCCAGCAGCTTACCGGACACCGGGGAGCTGTTTTTT. Translation gives CASSLPDTGELFF.

This CDR3 is CASSFPRGDTQYF. In DNA, the CDR3 is TGTGCCAGCAGCTTCCCCAGGGGAGATACGCAGTATTTT. The V call is TRBV7-2, the J call TRBJ2-3; possibly TRBD1 for D (6 bases). The CDR3 contains 13 residues. V was shortened by 3 bases and J by 5 bases, with 9 bases between the two germline ends. Germline V gene sequence: CDR1 SGHTA, CDR2 FQGNSA.

The chain employs TRBV19 and TRBJ2-1, with TRBD1 identical over 7 bases. Germline CDR1 is LNHDA and CDR2 is SQIVND (reference sequence). The CDR3 is 13 residues long. J gave up 8 bases and V 6 bases, and 7 bases lay outside the gene matches. CDR3 DNA: TGTGCCAGTAGAAATACAGGGGACCATGAGCAGTTCTTC. Protein product: CASRNTGDHEQFF.

This clone was found once. The chain employs TRBV19 and TRBJ1-5; 9 bases map to TRBD1. CDR3 length equals 19 residues. The V gene end was trimmed by 4 bases and the J gene end by 6 bases; junction bases not matched to a gene: 19. Germline CDR1 and CDR2: LNHDA and SQIVND (reference sequence). The CDR3 spells CASSTRGQGGLGRPQPQHF. The CDR3 region has the DNA TGTGCCAGTAGTACTCGGGGACAGGGAGGCCTCGGGAGGCCTCAGCCCCAGCATTTT.

The rearrangement joins TRBV7-2 to TRBJ2-1, with a possible D match to TRBD2 (6 bases). V lost 5 bases and J 2 bases, leaving 25 bases between the germline ends. The length of the CDR3 is 19 residues. Germline-derived CDR1 and CDR2 are SGHTA and FQGNSA. In DNA, the CDR3 is TGTGCCAGCAGCAAACCGGGAGAATCCGCGCCCCTCCCCTACAATGAGCAGTTCTTC. Amino acid sequence: CASSKPGESAPLPYNEQFF.

This clone appeared a few times. The chain has TRBV28 and TRBJ1-1; D is undetermined. V was trimmed by 8 bases and J by 1 base, leaving 8 bases between them. Germline CDR1 reads MDHEN; CDR2 reads SYDVKM. The CDR3 contains 12 residues. This chain's CDR3 is CASGRRNTEAFF. The CDR3 DNA reads TGTGCCAGCGGACGGAGGAACACTGAAGCTTTCTTT.

V usage is TRBV18 and J usage is TRBJ1-2; 9 bases map to TRBD1. The CDR3 has 14 residues. The germline CDR1 and CDR2 sequences are KGHSH and LQKENI. Trimming took 3 bases from V and 6 from J; bases not matched to a gene: 5. CDR3 amino acids: CASSPGQGLNGYTF. For the CDR3, the DNA is TGTGCCAGCTCACCCGGACAGGGGTTGAATGGCTACACCTTC.

The J gene is TRBJ2-7, the V gene TRBV7-9; tentative D call: TRBD1 (6 bases). Germline CDR1 SEHNR, CDR2 FQNEAQ (reference sequence). V shed 10 bases and J shed 1 base, with 14 bases lying between them. This CDR3 is built from 13 residues. The CDR3 DNA is TGTGCCACCCCAGGGGATAGGTCCTACGAGCAGTACTTC. This gives the protein CATPGDRSYEQYF.

This clone was seen a few times. The chain has TRBV15 and TRBJ1-5; D unresolved. The CDR3 is made up of 16 amino acids. CDR1 and CDR2 from the germline V gene are LNHNV and YYDKDF (reference sequence). Trimming removed 0 bases from V and 2 bases from J, with 11 bases in between. The CDR3 bases are TGTGCCACCAGCAGAGATCCGATATCGGGCAATCAGCCCCAGCATTTT. Protein: CATSRDPISGNQPQHF.

The rearrangement uses TRBV13 and TRBJ1-3, with D perhaps matching TRBD1 (6 bases). CDR1 and CDR2 (germline): PRHDT, FYEKMQ (reference sequence). The CDR3 is 15 residues long. V lost 5 bases, J lost 6 bases, and 17 bases lay in between. The CDR3 nucleotides are TGTGCCAGCAGCCCAGACACAGGGTCCGAAAACACCATATATTTT. Amino acid sequence: CASSPDTGSENTIYF.

V and J are TRBV25-1 and TRBJ2-5; possibly TRBD2 for D (5 bases). Germline values: CDR1 MGHDK, CDR2 SYGVNS. The CDR3 totals 18 residues. V was trimmed by 2 bases and J by 1 base, leaving 20 bases between them. The CDR3 is CASSEALVRGPFQETQYF. The CDR3 nucleotides are TGTGCCAGCAGTGAAGCGCTAGTTCGAGGGCCTTTCCAAGAGACCCAGTACTTC.

This sequence joins TRBV29-1 and TRBJ2-1; TRBD1 is a possible D gene (5 bases). This CDR3 is 14 amino acids long. Trimming pared 8 bases from V and 3 bases from J, leaving 17 bases between. Germline loops: CDR1 SQVTM, CDR2 ANQGSEA. CDR3 bases: TGCAGCCTGATCGGACAACCTAACTACAATGAGCAGTTCTTC. Its translation: CSLIGQPNYNEQFF.

This CDR3 reads CASSEHRVPYNEQFF. CDR3 sequence (DNA): TGTGCCAGCAGCGAACACAGGGTCCCCTACAATGAGCAGTTCTTC. The V call is TRBV9, the J call TRBJ2-1; D perhaps matches TRBD1 (6 bases). Germline V gene sequence: CDR1 SGDLS, CDR2 YYNGEE. V was trimmed by 3 bases and J by 2 bases, leaving 12 bases between them. The CDR3 totals 15 residues.

The chain has TRBV4-2 and TRBJ2-7; D remains ambiguous. Per the germline V gene, CDR1 is LGHNA and CDR2 is YNFKEQ. The CDR3 has 13 residues. V lost 1 base and J 7 bases, leaving 11 bases between the germline ends. CDR3 region: CASSQGPPGEQYF. Written as DNA, the CDR3 is TGTGCCAGCAGCCAAGGCCCCCCCGGAGAGCAGTACTTC.

The chain joins TRBV5-1 to TRBJ2-7; tentatively, D is TRBD2 (5 bases). V lost 0 bases and J lost 5, with 9 bases in between. This CDR3 has 13 amino acids. Per germline, CDR1 SGHRS and CDR2 YFSETQ. The CDR3 is CASSLASLNEQYF. CDR3 coding DNA: TGCGCCAGCAGCTTGGCTAGCCTGAACGAGCAGTACTTC.

This clone was detected once. The chain is built from TRBV23-1 and TRBJ2-3; TRBD2 matches at 9 bases. TRBV23-1 is sorted into the ORF group, with uncertain function. Trimming cost V 4 bases and J 8 bases; bases outside gene matches: 34. The CDR3 is made up of 23 amino acids. The chain's CDR3 is CASSPSLGGRGGALAGSLGTQYF. CDR3 coding DNA: TGCGCCAGCAGTCCCTCACTCGGTGGAAGAGGGGGGGCCCTAGCGGGATCCTTGGGTACGCAGTATTTT.

V usage is TRBV25-1 and J usage is TRBJ1-3; D ambiguous. The V end lost 7 bases, the J end lost 6 bases, and 10 bases lay between the germline ends. The CDR3 runs to 12 residues. Germline loops: CDR1 MGHDK, CDR2 SYGVNS. The CDR3, as DNA: TGTGCCAGCATCTCGTCAAAAAACACCATATATTTT. This translates into CASISSKNTIYF.

A single count supports this clone. The gene calls are TRBV28 and TRBJ2-7; D is unresolved. The CDR3 extends over 13 amino acids. Trimming shortened V by 2 bases and J by 0 bases, and 5 bases separated the two germline ends. Germline CDR1 is MDHEN and CDR2 is SYDVKM. The CDR3 DNA reads TGTGCCAGCAGTTTAGTGGGCTCCTACGAGCAGTACTTC. Protein sequence: CASSLVGSYEQYF.

In its sample, this clone was seen a few times. The chain combines TRBV6-5 with TRBJ2-2; D gene ambiguous. The CDR3 consists of 15 residues. V was clipped by 4 bases and J by 7 bases, with 16 bases between them. Germline loops: CDR1 MNHEY, CDR2 SVGAGI. The CDR3 loop reads CASSSLPENGGELFF. In nucleotides, the CDR3 is TGTGCCAGCAGTTCGCTCCCCGAAAACGGCGGGGAGCTGTTTTTT.

V and J are TRBV21-1 and TRBJ2-4; the DNA was not used to check the table's D call, TRBD1. TRBV21-1 is a pseudogene segment. The CDR3 extends over 18 amino acids. DNA of the CDR3: TGTGCCAGCAGCAAAACCCCTTGGTCAGGTAGGGCCAAAAACATTCAGTACTTC. Translated: CASSKTPWSGRAKNIQYF.

The rearrangement links TRBV6-4 to TRBJ2-6, with a possible D match to TRBD1 (6 bases). V was cut by 4 bases and J by 13 bases, with 17 bases left in between. The CDR3 runs to 14 residues. CDR1 and CDR2 (germline): MRHNA, SNTAGT. The CDR3 region is CASSATGSSGVLTF. The CDR3 DNA is TGTGCCAGCAGTGCTACAGGGAGCTCAGGGGTCCTGACTTTC.

The chain employs TRBV7-9 and TRBJ2-7; D gene uncertain. This CDR3 comprises 12 residues. V was clipped by 5 bases and J by 2 bases, with 7 bases between them. The germline V gene encodes CDR1 SEHNR and CDR2 FQNEAQ (reference sequence). CDR3 sequence reads: CASSERAYEQYF. DNA of the CDR3: TGTGCCAGCAGCGAAAGGGCCTACGAGCAGTACTTC.

This clone was observed a few times. The junction shows a germline mismatch at one end, possibly a read error. The chain carries TRBV5-1 and TRBJ2-7; TRBD1 aligns across 9 bases. Germline-derived CDR1 and CDR2 are SGHRS and YFSETQ. The CDR3 sequence is 13 residues long. The DNA for the CDR3 is TGCGCCAGCAGTTTGGGACAGGGTGGCGAGCAGTACTTC. Translating it yields CASSLGQGGEQYF.

This rearrangement joins TRBV11-2 to TRBJ1-5, with no clear D. Deletions cut 0 bases from V and 7 bases from J, with 7 bases between. The length of the CDR3 is 13 residues. Looked up from germline, CDR1 is SGHAT and CDR2 is FQNNGV. The CDR3 protein is CASSLDNGQPQHF. Written as DNA, the CDR3 is TGTGCCAGCAGCTTAGATAATGGCCAGCCCCAGCATTTT.

V is TRBV9 and J is TRBJ2-2; D may be TRBD2 (6 bases). Germline V gene data show CDR1 as SGDLS and CDR2 as YYNGEE. Trimming shortened V by 1 base and J by 5 bases, and 15 bases separated the two germline ends. CDR3 length: 16 amino acids. The CDR3 loop is CASSVSPPGETGELFF. As DNA, the CDR3 is TGTGCCAGCAGCGTATCCCCGCCGGGGGAAACCGGGGAGCTGTTTTTT.

This rearrangement joins TRBV11-2 to TRBJ1-3; 7 bases align to TRBD1. The J segment lost 4 bases and the V segment lost 5 bases, leaving 5 bases of the junction unmatched. Germline CDR1 reads SGHAT; CDR2 reads FQNNGV. The CDR3 length is 14 residues. CDR3 DNA: TGTGCCAGCAGCGGGGGGGACAGCGGAAACACCATATATTTT. It is translated as CASSGGDSGNTIYF. The full variable domain, with the rest looked up from reference TRBV11-2 and TRBJ1-3, is EAGVAQSPRYKIIEKRQSVAFWCNPISGHATLYWYQQILGQGPKLLIQFQNNGVVDDSQLPKDRFSAERLKGVDSTLKIQPAKLEDSAVYLCASSGGDSGNTIYFGEGSWLTVV.

This clone was counted only a few times. This chain connects TRBV19 to TRBJ2-6; the match to TRBD1 covers 8 bases. After removal of 3 bases from V and 0 bases from J, the junction contained 4 bases not matched to a gene. This CDR3 has 17 residues. Germline V gives CDR1 LNHDA, CDR2 SQIVND (reference sequence). The CDR3 DNA is TGTGCCAGTAGTATGACTGGGACAGGCTCTGGGGCCAACGTCCTGACTTTC. This sequence encodes CASSMTGTGSGANVLTF.